Ten or more counts support the clone carrying this T cell receptor (beta chain). Its specificity is not known. Researchers took RNA transcripts and amplified the TCR beta CDR3 regions from them. An initial round of RT-PCR targeting the TCR CDR3 relied on the HTBI primer set. TCRdb re-analysed the multiplex PCR reads in MiXCR, keeping a single row per CDR3 protein. The sample holds 500,000 to 750,000 distinct CDR3 sequences, 35% to 55% seen once. Germline V gene lookup returns CDR1 KGHDR and CDR2 SFDVKD. This CDR3 comprises 14 residues. V was cut by 3 bases and J by 2 bases, with 6 bases left in between. This sample stems from a study of T cells in Graves' hyperthyroidism and ophthalmopathy. Regarding the study as a whole: Separating ophthalmopathy from stable hyperthyroidism was achieved by a 13 V-J model.

Aged 18 to 65, the patients had hyperthyroidism that was newly diagnosed and had lasted under 2 months. The chain recombines TRBV24-1 with TRBJ2-2; D gene ambiguous. The material sequenced was peripheral blood or thyroid tissue (not recorded which). This TCR was recovered from a woman aged 18-29 years with Graves' hyperthyroidism. The CDR3 sequence is CATSDVGNTGELFF. The CDR3 region has the DNA TGTGCCACCAGTGATGTAGGAAACACCGGGGAGCTGTTTTTT.